This T cell receptor beta chain was retrieved from a study of blood T cell repertoires in COVID-19. Study context: Specimens from acute and convalescent COVID-19 originated in the United States, Italy and Spain. T cells, B-cell-depleted T cells, or PBMCs supplied cDNA or gDNA.

Germline CDR1 reads SGHRS; CDR2 reads YFSETQ. The ends were cut back, 4 bases at V and 0 bases at J, with 14 bases in the middle. CDR3 length: 17 residues. Study processing details: Amplification from reference gene primers served as the basis for estimated nucleated cell counts. Generated by immunoSEQ multiplex PCR, the TCRdb table keeps only in-frame clones and is missing some. V and J calls and clone size are copied from that table; D and trimming were computed from the DNA. The sample has around 80,000 clones, over 75% seen once. The specimen was peripheral blood. The receptor was isolated from a man older than 75 with acute or convalescent COVID-19. J is TRBJ2-6 and V is TRBV5-1, with D hard to call. CDR3 residues: CASSSQWRSSGANVLTF. The CDR3 nucleotides are TGCGCCAGCAGCAGCCAATGGCGGAGCTCTGGGGCCAACGTCCTGACTTTC.